One sample yielded the 28 T cell receptor beta chains listed below, sequenced in a study of cytomegalovirus exposure and HLA in healthy donors. 60 Vbeta and 13 Jbeta primers were used in PCR. TCRdb's copy holds only in-frame clones and misses some; the assay was immunoSEQ multiplex PCR. The sample yields tens of thousands of clones, over 65% seen once. The sample consisted of PBMCs. These TCRs come from a man between 45 and 60 years old in good health and CMV-seropositive.

This chain links TRBV12-5 with TRBJ1-1; D is unclear. The CDR3 covers 11 residues. Germline V CDR1 and CDR2: LGHNT, FRNRAP. Trimming took off 5 bases at V and 3 bases at J, with 4 bases between the two ends. The CDR3 reads CASGLYTEAFF. The DNA of the CDR3 is TGTGCTAGTGGTCTTTACACTGAAGCTTTCTTT.

This clone was observed a single time. The V gene is TRBV9, the J gene TRBJ2-7, with TRBD2 matching over 9 bases. This CDR3 is 17 amino acids long. Per the germline V gene, CDR1 is SGDLS and CDR2 is YYNGEE. Trimming at V came to 1 base and at J to 1 base, leaving 9 bases not matched to a gene. In DNA form, the CDR3 reads TGTGCCAGCAGCGTATTAGCGGGAGCCCCTTTATCCTACGAGCAGTACTTC. This gives the protein CASSVLAGAPLSYEQYF.

The V and J genes are TRBV7-7 and TRBJ2-3; D possibly corresponds to TRBD2 (6 bases). With 1 base removed from V and 0 bases from J, the gap between germline ends came to 8 bases. The CDR3 is made up of 15 amino acids. CDR1 and CDR2 (germline): SSHAT, FNYEAQ (reference sequence). CDR3 loop: CASSLGSGSTDTQYF. The CDR3 region has the DNA TGTGCCAGCAGCTTAGGCAGCGGGAGCACAGATACGCAGTATTTT.

CDR3 in DNA: TGTGCCAGCAGTGAAGCGGGCGGGAACTATGGCTACACCTTC. This translates into CASSEAGGNYGYTF. J is TRBJ1-2 and V is TRBV25-1; D gene unclear. With 2 bases removed from V and 2 bases from J, the gap between germline ends came to 9 bases. Germline CDR1 and CDR2: MGHDK and SYGVNS. The CDR3 totals 14 residues.

The chain is built from TRBV15 and TRBJ1-5; D ambiguous. V shed 0 bases and J shed 5 bases, with 17 bases lying between them. There are 17 residues in the CDR3. From germline, CDR1 is LNHNV and CDR2 YYDKDF (reference sequence). The CDR3 DNA reads TGTGCCACCAGCAGAGATCGGTTGTTACTACCCCATCAGCCCCAGCATTTT. Encoded protein: CATSRDRLLLPHQPQHF.

V and J are TRBV19 and TRBJ1-4; TRBD1 matches 7 bases. Germline V CDR1 and CDR2: LNHDA, SQIVND (reference sequence). V was clipped by 4 bases and J by 2 bases; unmatched bases: 4. This CDR3 region has 15 residues. CDR3 amino acids: CASSKGTATNEKLFF. The CDR3 nucleotides read TGTGCCAGTAGTAAGGGGACAGCGACTAATGAAAAACTGTTTTTT.

This chain uses TRBV9 with TRBJ2-3, with a weak D call TRBD1 (6 bases). There are 17 residues in the CDR3. Trimming shortened V by 3 bases and J by 0 bases, and 17 bases separated the two germline ends. Germline CDR1 is SGDLS and CDR2 is YYNGEE. The CDR3 bases are TGTGCCAGCAGCGAGGGGGTCGGCACGCCTAGCACAGATACGCAGTATTTT. Encoded protein: CASSEGVGTPSTDTQYF.

This clone has just a few counts. The rearrangement links TRBV5-1 to TRBJ1-1; 8 nucleotides line up with TRBD1. The V segment lost 6 bases and the J segment 4 bases; nucleotides outside the gene matches: 8. This CDR3 spans 14 amino acids. CDR1 SGHRS and CDR2 YFSETQ come from the germline V gene. CDR3: CASTMTGASTEAFF. CDR3 DNA: TGCGCCAGCACGATGACAGGGGCGAGCACTGAAGCTTTCTTT.

The chain carries TRBV10-3 and TRBJ2-3; 9 bases fit TRBD2. In germline, CDR1 is ENHRY, CDR2 SYGVKD. V was pared by 3 bases and J by 8 bases, with 15 bases of the junction left unmatched. The CDR3 sequence is 17 residues long. The DNA of the CDR3 is TGTGCCATCAGTGACTCTAAGACTAGCGGAGGGGTGGGTACGCAGTATTTT. It is translated as CAISDSKTSGGVGTQYF.

This clone turned up a few times. The V gene is TRBV5-1, the J gene TRBJ2-1; D is possibly TRBD2 (6 bases). The V gene's germline CDR1 is SGHRS and CDR2 YFSETQ. The ends were cut back, 2 bases at V and 7 bases at J, with 16 bases in the middle. The CDR3 loop spans 15 amino acids. The CDR3 spells CASSLAGRDGNEQFF. The CDR3 region has the DNA TGCGCCAGCAGCTTAGCGGGTCGGGATGGGAATGAGCAGTTCTTC.

This chain connects TRBV7-2 to TRBJ2-7; D is unresolved. CDR1 and CDR2 (germline): SGHTA, FQGNSA. The CDR3 covers 13 residues. Trimming took off 5 bases at V and 9 bases at J, with 17 bases between the two ends. The CDR3 DNA reads TGTGCCAGCAGCCCACTTGCCGGAATAGCGCAGTACTTC. Translation gives CASSPLAGIAQYF.

The rearrangement joins TRBV2 to TRBJ2-1, with 7 bases matching TRBD2. Germline V lookup: CDR1 SNHLY, CDR2 FYNNEI. The CDR3 totals 15 residues. V lost 3 bases and J lost 4; bases outside the gene matches: 6. CDR3 nucleotides: TGTGCCAGCAGTGAGTACGGGGGGAGTTACAATGAGCAGTTCTTC. As protein: CASSEYGGSYNEQFF.

V is TRBV30 and J is TRBJ2-3, with a weak D call TRBD2 (6 bases). Trimming stripped 4 bases from V and 4 bases from J, with 6 bases between. The germline gives CDR1 GTSNPN, CDR2 SVGIG (reference sequence). There are 11 residues in the CDR3. For the CDR3, the DNA is TGTGCCTGGACTAGCGCAGATACGCAGTATTTT. Amino acid sequence: CAWTSADTQYF. Full variable domain (remainder filled in from reference TRBV30 and TRBJ2-3): SQTIHQWPATLVQPVGSPLSLECTVEGTSNPNLYWYRQAAGRGLQLLFYSVGIGQISSEVPQNLSASRPQDRQFILSSKKLLLSDSGFYLCAWTSADTQYFGPGTRLTVL.

V and J are TRBV21-1 and TRBJ1-1; the D call TRBD1 from the table was never checked on the DNA. TRBV21-1 is a known pseudogene. The CDR3 loop spans 14 amino acids. The CDR3 loop reads CASSKATGNTEAFF. As DNA, the CDR3 is TGTGCCAGCAGCAAAGCGACAGGGAACACTGAAGCTTTCTTT.

The chain combines TRBV18 with TRBJ1-2; TRBD1 matches 7 bases. The CDR3 totals 16 residues. Germline lookup yields CDR1 KGHSH and CDR2 LQKENI. With 3 bases clipped from V and 0 bases from J, the junction kept 7 bases outside the gene matches. The CDR3 DNA reads TGTGCCAGCTCACCCGGGAGGGACAGCTCTAACTATGGCTACACCTTC. It translates to CASSPGRDSSNYGYTF.

The rearrangement uses TRBV5-4 and TRBJ2-7; tentative D call: TRBD2 (5 bases). The CDR3 consists of 14 residues. The V gene lost 0 bases and the J gene lost 1 base, with 8 bases spanning the gap. Germline values: CDR1 SGHNT, CDR2 YYREEE (reference sequence). CDR3 in amino acids: CASSLGPGSYEQYF. The CDR3 DNA sequence: TGTGCCAGCAGCTTGGGGCCGGGGTCCTACGAGCAGTACTTC.

The chain is built from TRBV28 and TRBJ2-1; 12 bases fit TRBD2. V was pared by 7 bases and J by 7 bases, with 11 bases of the junction left unmatched. Germline V CDR1 and CDR2: MDHEN, SYDVKM. The CDR3 runs 16 residues. The DNA of the CDR3 is TGTGCCAGCACCAACTCCGGACTAGCGGGACTTAATGAGCAGTTCTTC. Translating gives CASTNSGLAGLNEQFF.

This chain links TRBV5-1 with TRBJ2-7; no firm D call. CDR1 and CDR2 (germline): SGHRS, YFSETQ. Between the trimmed V and J ends, which lost 0 bases and 5 bases, there was a span of 12 bases. The CDR3 is 14 residues long. The CDR3 is CASSLDVAINEQYF. CDR3 DNA sequence: TGCGCCAGCAGCTTGGACGTCGCGATAAACGAGCAGTACTTC.

This clone was picked up one time. The chain carries TRBV18 and TRBJ2-2; possible D gene TRBD1, 6 bases. Trimming left V 3 bases short and J 4 bases short, with 12 bases between. Germline assignment: CDR1 KGHSH and CDR2 LQKENI. The CDR3 runs 15 residues. The CDR3: CASSPQGQTTGELFF. The CDR3 region has the DNA TGTGCCAGCTCACCCCAGGGGCAGACCACCGGGGAGCTGTTTTTT. The complete variable domain, with remaining parts taken from reference TRBV18 and TRBJ2-2, reads NAGVMQNPRHLVRRRGQEARLRCSPMKGHSHVYWYRQLPEEGLKFMVYLQKENIIDESGMPKERFSAEFPKEGPSILRIQQVVRGDSAAYFCASSPQGQTTGELFFGEGSRLTVL.

The genes are TRBV5-1 and TRBJ2-5; TRBD1 matches 8 bases. J lost 1 base, V lost 2 bases, and 4 bases had no gene match. Germline loops: CDR1 SGHRS, CDR2 YFSETQ. The CDR3 contains 15 residues. DNA for the CDR3: TGCGCCAGCAGCTTCATGACAGGGGCCCAAGAGACCCAGTACTTC. Its translation is CASSFMTGAQETQYF.

V usage is TRBV18 and J usage is TRBJ2-7; TRBD2 might be the D (5 bases). The germline CDR1 and CDR2 sequences are KGHSH and LQKENI. The CDR3 is 14 amino acids. Trimming took 3 bases from V and 13 from J, leaving 22 bases between them. This chain's CDR3 is CASSPGRTASAVYF. Written as DNA, the CDR3 is TGTGCCAGCTCACCGGGAAGGACTGCCAGTGCGGTATACTTC.

The chain couples TRBV7-9 to TRBJ1-3; maybe TRBD1 (6 bases). Germline V gives CDR1 SEHNR, CDR2 FQNEAQ (reference sequence). Trimming removed 2 bases at V and 1 base at J, with 15 bases between. The CDR3 sequence is 17 residues long. The CDR3 bases are TGTGCCAGCAGCTTATCAACTTGGGGGCCGTCTGGAAACACCATATATTTT. It translates to CASSLSTWGPSGNTIYF.

This sequence joins TRBV11-3 and TRBJ2-3, with a weak D call TRBD1 (5 bases). The V end was cut by 5 bases, the J end by 3 bases, with 6 bases between. Per germline, CDR1 SGHNT and CDR2 YENEEA. This CDR3 is 12 amino acids long. The CDR3, as DNA: TGTGCCAGCAGCACAGGAACAGATACGCAGTATTTT. Encoded protein: CASSTGTDTQYF.

V gene TRBV28 combines with J gene TRBJ2-5; D unclear. The end of the DNA fits TRBJ2-7 better, so the J call may be wrong. The CDR3 is 16 residues long. In germline, CDR1 is MDHEN, CDR2 SYDVKM. CDR3 amino acids: CASSYLSWSSDYEQYF. The CDR3 nucleotides are TGTGCCAGCAGCTACCTTAGCTGGAGCTCTGACTACGAGCAGTACTTC.

The chain joins TRBV5-1 to TRBJ2-7; TRBD1 is a possible D gene (6 bases). Germline V gene sequence: CDR1 SGHRS, CDR2 YFSETQ. V lost 3 bases and J lost 4, with 17 bases in between. The CDR3 totals 15 residues. The CDR3 sequence: CASSSRTEPIYEQYF. In nucleotides, the CDR3 is TGCGCCAGCAGCTCGCGGACAGAACCGATTTACGAGCAGTACTTC.

The chain combines TRBV11-3 with TRBJ1-5, with D unclear. V lost 4 bases to trimming and J lost 0 bases, with 22 bases between them. The CDR3 spans 19 residues. CDR1 and CDR2 from the germline V gene are SGHNT and YENEEA. In DNA form, the CDR3 reads TGTGCCAGCAGCTGCGTACCCCCCCGAGTCAATAATAGCAATCAGCCCCAGCATTTT. This gives the protein CASSCVPPRVNNSNQPQHF.

The chain is built from TRBV5-1 and TRBJ2-1; 10 bases match TRBD1. The CDR3 sequence is 14 residues long. Germline V CDR1 and CDR2: SGHRS, YFSETQ. The J segment lost 6 bases and the V segment lost 5 bases, leaving 5 bases of the junction unmatched. The CDR3 reads CASRLRDRGNEQFF. CDR3 sequence (DNA): TGCGCCAGCAGACTCCGGGACAGGGGCAATGAGCAGTTCTTC. Full variable domain (remainder filled in from reference TRBV5-1 and TRBJ2-1): KAGVTQTPRYLIKTRGQQVTLSCSPISGHRSVSWYQQTPGQGLQFLFEYFSETQRNKGNFPGRFSGRQFSNSRSEMNVSTLELGDSALYLCASRLRDRGNEQFFGPGTRLTVL.

This chain joins TRBV5-1 and TRBJ2-1; D possibly corresponds to TRBD1 (6 bases). The CDR3 is made up of 15 amino acids. Germline V lookup: CDR1 SGHRS, CDR2 YFSETQ. The ends were cut back, 3 bases at V and 10 bases at J, with 20 bases in the middle. Here the CDR3 DNA reads TGCGCCAGCAGCTGGGGGCAAGCCGGCGTTGAGGAGCAGTTCTTC. This codes for CASSWGQAGVEEQFF.